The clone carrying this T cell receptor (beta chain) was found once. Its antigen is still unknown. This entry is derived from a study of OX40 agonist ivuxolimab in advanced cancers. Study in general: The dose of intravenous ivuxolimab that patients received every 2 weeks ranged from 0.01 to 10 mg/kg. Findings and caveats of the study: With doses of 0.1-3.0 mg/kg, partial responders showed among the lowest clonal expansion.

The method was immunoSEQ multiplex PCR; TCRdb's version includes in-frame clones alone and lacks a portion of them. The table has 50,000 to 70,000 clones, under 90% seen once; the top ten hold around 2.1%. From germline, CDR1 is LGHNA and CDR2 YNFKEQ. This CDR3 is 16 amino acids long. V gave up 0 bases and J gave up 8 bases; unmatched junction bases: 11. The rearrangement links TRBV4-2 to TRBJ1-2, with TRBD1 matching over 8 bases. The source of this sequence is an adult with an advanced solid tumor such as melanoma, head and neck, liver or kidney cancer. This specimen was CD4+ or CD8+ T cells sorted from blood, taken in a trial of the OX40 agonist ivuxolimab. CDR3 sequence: CASSQDWQGAPRGYTF. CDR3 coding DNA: TGTGCCAGCAGCCAAGATTGGCAGGGGGCTCCTAGAGGCTACACCTTC.